The clone carrying this T cell receptor (beta chain) appeared many times. The antigen is unknown. Germline CDR1 and CDR2: SGHRS and YFSETQ. V shed 1 base and J shed 5 bases, with 15 bases lying between them. The CDR3 is made up of 15 amino acids. The sample originates from a study of T-cell memory formation after mild COVID-19. 5'RACE primed at constant segments yielded TCR alpha and TCR beta cDNA libraries bearing sample barcodes and UMIs. TCRdb called the 5' RACE reads again in MiXCR, with one record for every CDR3 protein. The sample consists of tens of thousands of distinct CDR3 sequences, about 6.8% of them appearing once. General study findings and limits: CD4+ contracting clones were found mainly in CM and EM, and CD8+ ones in EMRA.

This clonotype was sampled from an adult who had mild COVID-19 (a few samples of this study predate the infection). Cell type and time point are not known. The chain uses TRBV5-1 and TRBJ1-2; no clear D gene. The sequencing sample was made of PBMCs or a T cell subset sorted from them (not recorded which). The CDR3 DNA is TGCGCCAGCAGCTTGAAGACCGGCGGGATTTATGGCTACACCTTC. Translation: CASSLKTGGIYGYTF.